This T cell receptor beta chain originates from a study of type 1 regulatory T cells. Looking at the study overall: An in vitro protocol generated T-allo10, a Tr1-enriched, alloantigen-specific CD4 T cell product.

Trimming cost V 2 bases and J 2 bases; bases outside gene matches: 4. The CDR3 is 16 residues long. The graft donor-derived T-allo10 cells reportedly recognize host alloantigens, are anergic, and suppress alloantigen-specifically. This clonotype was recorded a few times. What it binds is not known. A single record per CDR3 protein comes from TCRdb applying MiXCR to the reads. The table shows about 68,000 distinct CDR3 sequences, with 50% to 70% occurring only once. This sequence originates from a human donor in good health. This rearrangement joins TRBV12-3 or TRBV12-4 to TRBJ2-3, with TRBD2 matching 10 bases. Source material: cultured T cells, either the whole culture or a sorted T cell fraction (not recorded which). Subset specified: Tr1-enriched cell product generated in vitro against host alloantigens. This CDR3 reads CASSLWTSGPTDTQYF. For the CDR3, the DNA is TGTGCCAGCAGTTTATGGACTAGCGGTCCCACAGATACGCAGTATTTT.